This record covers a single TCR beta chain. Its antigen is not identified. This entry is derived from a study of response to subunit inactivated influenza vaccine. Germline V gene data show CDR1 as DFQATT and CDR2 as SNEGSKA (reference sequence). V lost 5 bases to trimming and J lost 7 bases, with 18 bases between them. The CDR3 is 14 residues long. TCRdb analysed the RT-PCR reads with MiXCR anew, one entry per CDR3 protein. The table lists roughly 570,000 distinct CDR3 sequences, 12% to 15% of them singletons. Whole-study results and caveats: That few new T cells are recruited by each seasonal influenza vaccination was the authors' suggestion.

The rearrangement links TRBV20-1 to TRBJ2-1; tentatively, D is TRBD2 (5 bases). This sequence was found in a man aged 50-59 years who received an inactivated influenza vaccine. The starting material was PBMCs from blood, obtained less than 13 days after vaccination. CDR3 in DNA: TGCAGTGCTCTGAGGTTCGAGGGCCTTAATGAGCAGTTCTTC. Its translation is CSALRFEGLNEQFF.